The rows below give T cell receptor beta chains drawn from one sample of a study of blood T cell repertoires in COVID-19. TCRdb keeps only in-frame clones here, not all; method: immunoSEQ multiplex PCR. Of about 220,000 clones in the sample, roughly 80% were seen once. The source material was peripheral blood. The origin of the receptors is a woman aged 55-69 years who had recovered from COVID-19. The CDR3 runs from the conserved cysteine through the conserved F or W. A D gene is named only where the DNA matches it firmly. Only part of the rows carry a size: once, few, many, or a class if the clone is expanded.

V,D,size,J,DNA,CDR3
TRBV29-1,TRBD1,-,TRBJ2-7,TGCAGCGCTGGGGGACAGGGTGGGTACGAGCAGTACTTC,CSAGGQGGYEQYF
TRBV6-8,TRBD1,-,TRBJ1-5,TGTGCCAGGCCCCCGGTGACAGGGCTAAAAGGCAACAATCAGCCCCAGCATTTT,CARPPVTGLKGNNQPQHF
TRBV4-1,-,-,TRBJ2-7,TGCGCCAGCAGCCAAGATCGGGGGACGTACGAGCAGTACTTC,CASSQDRGTYEQYF
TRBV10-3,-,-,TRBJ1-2,TGTGCCATCAGTGCAGTTAACTATGGCTACACCTTC,CAISAVNYGYTF
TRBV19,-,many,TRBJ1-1,TGTGCCACCCAAGGGGGGGGTAAGTCCGTGAACACTGAAGCTTTCTTT,CATQGGGKSVNTEAFF
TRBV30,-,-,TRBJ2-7,TGTGCCTGGAGGGGAACAGGAGCCGGGCGACCCTACGAGCAGTACTTC,CAWRGTGAGRPYEQYF
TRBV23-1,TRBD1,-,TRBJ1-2,TGCGCCAGAGGGACAGCGTATGGCTACACCTTC,CARGTAYGYTF
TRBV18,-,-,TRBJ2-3,TGTGCCAGCACCCACTCCCGGGATACGCAGTATTTT,CASTHSRDTQYF
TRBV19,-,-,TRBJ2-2,TGTGCCAGTAGTAACCCGGGACAACCCGCGAACACCGGGGAGCTGTTTTTT,CASSNPGQPANTGELFF
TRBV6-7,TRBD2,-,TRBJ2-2,TGTGCCAGCACCAACGGGGGGGCCGGGGAGCTGTTTTTT,CASTNGGAGELFF
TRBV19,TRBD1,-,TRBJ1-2,TGTGCCAGTAGTCCCCAAGGGGGCGTCTATGGCTACACCTTC,CASSPQGGVYGYTF
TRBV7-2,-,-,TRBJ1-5,TGTGCCAGCAGCTTAGAAGGGGTTCAGCCTAGCAATCAGCCCCAGCATTTT,CASSLEGVQPSNQPQHF
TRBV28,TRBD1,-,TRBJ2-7,TGTGCCAGCAGTTTATATCCCGGACAGGGAACCTACGAGCAGTACTTC,CASSLYPGQGTYEQYF
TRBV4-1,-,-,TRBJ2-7,TGCGCCAGCAGCCAAGTAAAAGGGGCGGGAGAGCAGTACTTC,CASSQVKGAGEQYF
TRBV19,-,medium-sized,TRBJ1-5,TGTGCCAGTAGTATATCGCGCTATAGCAATCAGCCCCAGCATTTT,CASSISRYSNQPQHF
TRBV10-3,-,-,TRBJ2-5,TGTGCCATCAGTCTGACAGATCAAGAGACCCAGTACTTC,CAISLTDQETQYF
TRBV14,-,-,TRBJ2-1,TGTGCCAGCAGCCAAGACGGCTACAATGAGCAGTTCTTC,CASSQDGYNEQFF
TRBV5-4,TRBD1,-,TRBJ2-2,TGTGCCAGCAGCCGGACAGGGGATGGGAACACCGGGGAGCTGTTTTTT,CASSRTGDGNTGELFF
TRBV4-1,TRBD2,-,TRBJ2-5,TGCGCCAGCAGCCAGGGGATTTTTAGCGGGGGGACCCAAGAGACCCAGTACTTC,CASSQGIFSGGTQETQYF
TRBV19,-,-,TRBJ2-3,TGTGCCAGTAGTATAGACCGGGATTTGAATACGCAGTATTTT,CASSIDRDLNTQYF
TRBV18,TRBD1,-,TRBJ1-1,TGTGCCAGCTCACCCCGGACAGGGAACACTGAAGCTTTCTTT,CASSPRTGNTEAFF
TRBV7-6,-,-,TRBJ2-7,TGTGCCAGCAGCTCCCGCTCGGCGGGGGAGCAGTACTTC,CASSSRSAGEQYF
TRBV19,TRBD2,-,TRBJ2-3,TGTGCCAGTAGTATTAGCGGGAGGAGTACCCCAACTTTGGGAGATACGCAGTATTTT,CASSISGRSTPTLGDTQYF
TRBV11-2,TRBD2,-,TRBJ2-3,TGTGCCAGCAGCCCAGGGGGGATAGCGGGGGGCACTAGCACAGATACGCAGTATTTT,CASSPGGIAGGTSTDTQYF
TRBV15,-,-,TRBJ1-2,TGTGCCACCAGCAGAGATAGATCGAATTTGGTCTACACCTTC,CATSRDRSNLVYTF
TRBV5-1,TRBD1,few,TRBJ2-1,TGCGCCAGCAGGCTCGGGACAGGGGGCTATGAGCAGTTCTTC,CASRLGTGGYEQFF
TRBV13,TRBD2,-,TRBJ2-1,TGTGCCAGCAGCTTAGTAGGTAGCGGGGGGGCCTCCTACAATGAGCAGTTCTTC,CASSLVGSGGASYNEQFF
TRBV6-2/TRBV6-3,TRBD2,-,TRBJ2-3,TGTGCCAGCAGCCCTCGAGGACTAGCGGGGGGGACAGATACGCAGTATTTT,CASSPRGLAGGTDTQYF
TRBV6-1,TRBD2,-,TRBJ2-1,TGTGCCAGCAGTGGAAGTAGCGGGGGCACCTACAATGAGCAGTTCTTC,CASSGSSGGTYNEQFF
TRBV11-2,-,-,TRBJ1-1,TGTGCCAGCAGCTTAGAGCAGGAAGCTTTCTTT,CASSLEQEAFF
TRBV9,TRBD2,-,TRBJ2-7,TGTGCCAGCAGCGTAGAAGCGGGAGTCTCCTACGAGCAGTACTTC,CASSVEAGVSYEQYF
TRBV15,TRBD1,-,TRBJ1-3,TGTGCCACCAGCAGAGATGCAGGACAGGGTAGAAACACCATATATTTT,CATSRDAGQGRNTIYF